These 19 T cell receptor beta chains originate from one sample sequenced in a study of blood T cell repertoires in COVID-19. Repertoires were generated with immunoSEQ multiplex PCR, while TCRdb's copy carries only in-frame clones and drops some. The sample holds about 240,000 clones, approximately 83% seen once. The material sequenced was PBMCs or T cells enriched from blood (not recorded which). The origin of the receptors is a woman aged 40 to 50 with acute COVID-19.

J is TRBJ1-1 and V is TRBV27; 10 positions match TRBD1. The CDR3 is 16 amino acids. The germline V gene has CDR1 MNHEY and CDR2 SMNVEV (reference sequence). The J segment lost 1 base and the V segment lost 5 bases, leaving 7 bases of the junction unmatched. DNA for the CDR3: TGTGCCAGCAGTCGTCGACAGGGGGCGCGGAACACTGAAGCTTTCTTT. It yields the protein CASSRRQGARNTEAFF.

The V and J genes are TRBV27 and TRBJ1-6; the D is unclear. Germline values: CDR1 MNHEY, CDR2 SMNVEV (reference sequence). This CDR3 is 16 amino acids long. Trimming removed 2 bases from V and 0 bases from J, with 8 bases in between. CDR3 sequence: CASSLDGSSYNSPLHF. The CDR3 DNA sequence: TGTGCCAGCAGTTTAGACGGGAGCTCCTATAATTCACCCCTCCACTTT.

The chain has TRBV6-4 and TRBJ1-1, with D possibly matching TRBD1 (5 bases). The CDR3 is 14 residues long. Trimming removed 6 bases from V and 1 base from J, with 12 bases in between. Germline lookup yields CDR1 MRHNA and CDR2 SNTAGT. CDR3 coding DNA: TGTGCCAGCAGCCCGTCCGGGGGGAACACTGAAGCTTTCTTT. Its translation: CASSPSGGNTEAFF.

This clone came up a few times. The chain is built from TRBV24-1 and TRBJ2-1, with 9 bases fitting TRBD1. CDR3 length: 15 residues. Germline V gives CDR1 KGHDR, CDR2 SFDVKD. Trimming cost V 4 bases and J 5 bases; bases outside gene matches: 5. The CDR3 reads CATSEPGQGNNEQFF. CDR3 coding DNA: TGTGCCACCAGTGAGCCGGGACAGGGAAACAATGAGCAGTTCTTC.

The V call is TRBV5-5, the J call TRBJ2-1; maybe TRBD2 (6 bases). V was cut by 1 base and J by 0 bases, with 11 bases left in between. CDR1 and CDR2 (germline): SGHKS, YYEKEE (reference sequence). CDR3 length equals 16 residues. The CDR3 region has the DNA TGTGCCAGCAGCTTGAGAGGGGAGGCCTCCTACAATGAGCAGTTCTTC. This translates into CASSLRGEASYNEQFF. The full variable domain, with the rest looked up from reference TRBV5-5 and TRBJ2-1, is DAGVTQSPTHLIKTRGQQVTLRCSPISGHKSVSWYQQVLGQGPQFIFQYYEKEERGRGNFPDRFSARQFPNYSSELNVNALLLGDSALYLCASSLRGEASYNEQFFGPGTRLTVL.

This chain uses TRBV5-1 with TRBJ2-7; 10 nucleotides agree with TRBD2. The junction had 5 bases not matched to a gene; V was cut back by 7 bases and J by 4 bases. CDR3 length: 13 amino acids. CDR1 and CDR2 from the germline V gene are SGHRS and YFSETQ. The CDR3 is CASSGLASYEQYF. The CDR3 nucleotides are TGCGCCAGCTCGGGACTAGCGTCATACGAGCAGTACTTC.

This chain links TRBV18 with TRBJ2-7; 9 nucleotides match TRBD2. Germline V gene data show CDR1 as KGHSH and CDR2 as LQKENI. CDR3 size: 17 residues. J was trimmed by 4 bases and V by 5 bases; bases with no gene match: 15. In DNA, the CDR3 is TGTGCCAGCTCAAGGGTCGGCGGGAGGGCCTCGGGATACGAGCAGTACTTC. It codes for CASSRVGGRASGYEQYF. Using reference TRBV18 and TRBJ2-7 for the parts outside the CDR3, the full variable domain is NAGVMQNPRHLVRRRGQEARLRCSPMKGHSHVYWYRQLPEEGLKFMVYLQKENIIDESGMPKERFSAEFPKEGPSILRIQQVVRGDSAAYFCASSRVGGRASGYEQYFGPGTRLTVT.

The genes are TRBV30 and TRBJ2-7; 10 nucleotides agree with TRBD2. This CDR3 is built from 14 residues. Trimming took 4 bases from V and 5 from J; bases not matched to a gene: 8. CDR1 is GTSNPN and CDR2 is SVGIG in the germline V gene (reference sequence). The CDR3 spells CAWNPLAGAHEQYF. The DNA for the CDR3 is TGTGCCTGGAACCCCCTAGCGGGAGCCCACGAGCAGTACTTC.

The rearrangement joins TRBV5-1 to TRBJ2-1, with D tentatively TRBD1 (6 bases). In germline, CDR1 is SGHRS, CDR2 YFSETQ. V dropped 8 bases and J dropped 7 bases, with 13 bases sitting between them. This CDR3 is built from 12 residues. CDR3 in DNA: TGCGCCAGTGGGCAGGGGTATAATGAGCAGTTCTTC. This gives the protein CASGQGYNEQFF.

The chain uses TRBV16 and TRBJ1-2; 10 positions agree with TRBD1. Germline V gene data show CDR1 as KGHSY and CDR2 as FQNENV. The CDR3 length is 13 residues. Germline trimming cut 3 bases from V and 6 bases from J; bases unmatched to any gene: 1. The CDR3 sequence: CASSHGTGDGYTF. The CDR3 DNA is TGTGCCAGCAGCCACGGGACAGGGGATGGCTACACCTTC. The full variable domain, completed using reference TRBV16 and TRBJ1-2, is GEEVAQTPKHLVRGEGQKAKLYCAPIKGHSYVFWYQQVLKNEFKFLISFQNENVFDETGMPKERFSAKCLPNSPCSLEIQATKLEDSAVYFCASSHGTGDGYTFGSGTRLTVV.

This clone was counted once. This chain joins TRBV12-5 and TRBJ1-2, with a tentative D call TRBD1 (6 bases). Germline V gene sequence: CDR1 LGHNT, CDR2 FRNRAP. This CDR3 spans 14 amino acids. The ends were cut back, 3 bases at V and 4 bases at J, with 12 bases in the middle. CDR3 in amino acids: CASGLGTRTYGYTF. The CDR3 DNA reads as TGTGCTAGTGGTTTAGGGACAAGGACCTATGGCTACACCTTC.

This clone was seen a single time. V is TRBV5-1 and J is TRBJ2-5, with a weak D call TRBD1 (8 bases). The CDR3 runs to 16 residues. The ends were cut back, 4 bases at V and 7 bases at J, with 23 bases in the middle. Germline CDR1 reads SGHRS; CDR2 reads YFSETQ. In nucleotides, the CDR3 is TGCGCCAGCAGCCCACACGGGACTACAGGGGGGGGGACCCAGTACTTC. It codes for CASSPHGTTGGGTQYF.

The chain is built from TRBV7-8 and TRBJ1-5; 8 bases line up with TRBD1. The CDR3 extends over 15 amino acids. Trimming took 5 bases from V and 0 from J; bases not matched to a gene: 3. Germline V lookup: CDR1 SGHVS, CDR2 FQNEAQ. The CDR3 nucleotides are TGTGCCAGCAGCCGGACAGGGCGTAGCAATCAGCCCCAGCATTTT. It specifies CASSRTGRSNQPQHF.

This chain links TRBV5-1 with TRBJ2-3; maybe TRBD1 (5 bases). The CDR3 is 15 residues long. CDR1 and CDR2 from the germline V gene are SGHRS and YFSETQ. Trimming cost V 1 base and J 4 bases, with 13 bases left between them. CDR3 nucleotides: TGCGCCAGCAGCTTGCCCAGGGATGTCGCAGATACGCAGTATTTT. Translation: CASSLPRDVADTQYF.

The chain couples TRBV9 to TRBJ2-2, with 7 bases lining up with TRBD2. The CDR3 consists of 16 residues. CDR1 SGDLS and CDR2 YYNGEE come from the germline V gene. V was clipped by 3 bases and J by 3 bases; unmatched bases: 8. CDR3 coding DNA: TGTGCCAGCAGCGCAACTAGCGTGGCTTACACCGGGGAGCTGTTTTTT. Protein: CASSATSVAYTGELFF. Looking up the rest from reference TRBV9 and TRBJ2-2 gives the full variable domain: DSGVTQTPKHLITATGQRVTLRCSPRSGDLSVYWYQQSLDQGLQFLIQYYNGEERAKGNILERFSAQQFPDLHSELNLSSLELGDSALYFCASSATSVAYTGELFFGEGSRLTVL.

The CDR3 DNA reads as TGTGCCAGCAGGGTAGACAGGGACGAGCAGTACTTC. This encodes CASRVDRDEQYF. The chain couples TRBV6-4 to TRBJ2-7; 7 bases agree with TRBD1. The V gene's germline CDR1 is MRHNA and CDR2 SNTAGT. V dropped 6 bases and J dropped 5; count of bases not matched to a gene: 4. CDR3 length: 12 amino acids.

This chain joins TRBV11-2 and TRBJ2-5, with 7 bases that match TRBD2. CDR1 and CDR2 (germline): SGHAT, FQNNGV. The CDR3 consists of 15 residues. With V trimmed by 1 base and J by 5 bases, 7 bases remained unmatched. CDR3 sequence reads: CASSLGGDYGETQYF. The CDR3 DNA is TGTGCCAGCAGCTTAGGTGGGGACTACGGGGAGACCCAGTACTTC.

The V and J genes are TRBV10-3 and TRBJ2-7, with 8 bases that match TRBD2. The V segment lost 10 bases and the J segment 4 bases; nucleotides outside the gene matches: 9. Germline CDR1 reads ENHRY; CDR2 reads SYGVKD. The CDR3 spans 13 residues. CDR3 coding DNA: TGTGCCACCGCTAACGGGAGGGCTTACGAGCAGTACTTC. This gives the protein CATANGRAYEQYF.

The V and J genes are TRBV6-1 and TRBJ2-7, with 8 bases aligning to TRBD2. CDR1 and CDR2 from the germline V gene are MNHNS and SASEGT. There are 20 residues in the CDR3. The junction had 22 bases not matched to a gene; V was cut back by 2 bases and J by 4 bases. The CDR3 DNA follows: TGTGCCAGCAGTGAAATTCCTGGGCCCGTGGTAAGCGGGAGTGCTTACGAGCAGTACTTC. Residues: CASSEIPGPVVSGSAYEQYF.